This TCR beta chain emerged from a study of blood T cell repertoires in COVID-19. Using immunoSEQ multiplex PCR, the repertoire was profiled, and TCRdb retains in-frame clones only, with some absent. The sample consists of approximately 110,000 clones, approximately 81% of them appearing once. This clone was seen only once. This CDR3 is 14 amino acids long. CDR1 and CDR2 (germline): MDHEN, SYDVKM. V lost 5 bases and J lost 7; bases outside the gene matches: 6. The sequencing sample was made of peripheral blood. This chain uses TRBV28 with TRBJ1-5; 9 bases map to TRBD1. The clonotype comes from an elderly man with COVID-19, enrolled during active disease. Here the CDR3 DNA reads TGTGCCAGCAGTCCCACAGGGGGCCGGCAGCCCCAGCATTTT. Its protein product is CASSPTGGRQPQHF. Looking up the rest from reference TRBV28 and TRBJ1-5 gives the full variable domain: DVKVTQSSRYLVKRTGEKVFLECVQDMDHENMFWYRQDPGLGLRLIYFSYDVKMKEKGDIPEGYSVSREKKERFSLILESASTNQTSMYLCASSPTGGRQPQHFGDGTRLSIL.